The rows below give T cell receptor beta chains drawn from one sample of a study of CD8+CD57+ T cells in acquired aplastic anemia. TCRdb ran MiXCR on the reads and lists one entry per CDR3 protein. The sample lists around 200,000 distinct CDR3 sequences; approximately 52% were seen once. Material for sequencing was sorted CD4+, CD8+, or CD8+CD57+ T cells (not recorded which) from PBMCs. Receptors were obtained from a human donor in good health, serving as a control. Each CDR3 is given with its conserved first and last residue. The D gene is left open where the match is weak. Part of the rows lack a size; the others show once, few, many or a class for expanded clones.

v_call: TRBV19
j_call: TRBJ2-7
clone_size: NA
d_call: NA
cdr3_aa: CASSGGGLGEQYF
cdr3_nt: TGTGCCAGTAGTGGCGGAGGTCTAGGCGAGCAGTACTTC

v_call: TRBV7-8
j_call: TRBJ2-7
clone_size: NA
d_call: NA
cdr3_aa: CASSFGGGGRGIKNEQYF
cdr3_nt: TGTGCCAGCAGCTTTGGTGGGGGGGGCAGGGGGATCAAAAACGAGCAGTACTTC

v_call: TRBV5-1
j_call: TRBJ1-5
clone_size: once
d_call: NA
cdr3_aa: CASSLKTGSLAGGRQHF
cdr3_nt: TGCGCCAGCAGCTTGAAGACCGGGTCACTAGCGGGGGGCCGACAGCATTTT

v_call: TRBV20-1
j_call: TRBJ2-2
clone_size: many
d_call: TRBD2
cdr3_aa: CSARTRRAGELFF
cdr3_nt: TGCAGTGCAAGGACTAGAAGGGCCGGGGAGCTGTTTTTT

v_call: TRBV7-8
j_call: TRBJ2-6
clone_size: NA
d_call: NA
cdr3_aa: CASSIQGGHTGANVLTF
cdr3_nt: TGTGCCAGCAGCATACAGGGAGGGCACACTGGGGCCAACGTCCTGACTTTC

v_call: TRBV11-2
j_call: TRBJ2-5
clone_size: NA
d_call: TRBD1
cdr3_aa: CASGNPGQGGSETQYF
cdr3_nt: TGTGCCAGCGGCAACCCGGGACAGGGGGGGTCTGAGACCCAGTACTTC

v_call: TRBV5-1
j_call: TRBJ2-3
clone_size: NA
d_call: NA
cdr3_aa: CASSLVVASWDTQYF
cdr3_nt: TGCGCCAGCAGCTTGGTAGTCGCCTCGTGGGATACGCAGTATTTT

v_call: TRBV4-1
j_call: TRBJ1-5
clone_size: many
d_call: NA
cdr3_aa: CASSQGLTNQPQHF
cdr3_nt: TGCGCCAGCAGCCAAGGACTCACCAATCAGCCCCAGCATTTT

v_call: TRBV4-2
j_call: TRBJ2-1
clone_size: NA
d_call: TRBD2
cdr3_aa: CASSQASGDYNEQFF
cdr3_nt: TGTGCCAGCAGCCAAGCTAGCGGGGACTACAATGAGCAGTTCTTC

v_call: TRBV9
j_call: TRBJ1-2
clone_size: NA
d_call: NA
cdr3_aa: CASSLDSLYGYTF
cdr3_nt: TGTGCCAGCAGCTTAGACAGTCTATATGGCTACACCTTC

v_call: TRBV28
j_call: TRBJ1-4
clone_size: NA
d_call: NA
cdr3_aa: CASSSPETANEKLFF
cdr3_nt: TGTGCCAGCAGTTCCCCGGAGACCGCGAATGAAAAACTGTTTTTT

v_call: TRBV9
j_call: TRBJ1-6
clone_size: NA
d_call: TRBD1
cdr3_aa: CASSDAGTGNSPLHF
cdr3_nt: TGTGCCAGCAGCGATGCCGGGACAGGTAATTCACCCCTCCACTTT

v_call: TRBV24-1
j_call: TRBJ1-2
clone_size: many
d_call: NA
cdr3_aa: CATQGRRNDYGYTF
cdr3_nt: TGTGCCACCCAAGGGAGAAGGAACGACTATGGCTACACCTTC

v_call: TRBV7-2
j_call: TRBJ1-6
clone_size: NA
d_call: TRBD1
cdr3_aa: CASSQLGGSGTGGVNSPLHF
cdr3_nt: TGTGCCAGCAGCCAACTGGGGGGGTCCGGGACAGGGGGCGTGAATTCACCCCTCCACTTT

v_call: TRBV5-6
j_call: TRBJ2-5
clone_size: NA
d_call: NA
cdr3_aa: CASSLGLTSTETQYF
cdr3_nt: TGTGCCAGCAGCTTGGGACTTACTAGCACAGAGACCCAGTACTTC